This record concerns one T cell receptor (beta chain) sequence. This clone was recorded only once. It lacks a known antigen. There are no base qualities to consult, and no much larger clone falls within one base. Inclusive of the bounding cysteine and phenylalanine, the CDR3 is 13 residues long. CDR3 DNA only is kept here, 39 bases in frame from base 1. After removal of 5 bases from V and 10 bases from J, the junction retains 9 bases not matched to a gene. The germline V gene encodes CDR1 MDHEN and CDR2 SYDVKM. In the prospective study, participants were about 18 to 95 years old, resided in approximately 22 geographic areas of the United States, and were enrolled through a virtual design. Cohort assignment in the prospective study relied on participant-reported clinical history from a screening survey and a study questionnaire. Recovered participants in ImmuneRACE Cohort 3 were defined as having two consecutive negative NP/OP PCR tests, clearance from a healthcare professional, or resolution of symptoms. Each participant in the prospective study had whole blood, serum and a nasopharyngeal or oropharyngeal swab collected by mobile phlebotomists. Additional blood draws and questionnaires over an approximately 2-month period could optionally be provided by prospective study participants. Before DNA extraction, blood samples from the prospective study were shipped at room temperature or frozen.

TCRbeta CDR3 regions were amplified from genomic DNA using the immunoSEQ Assay, a bias-controlled multiplex PCR. As for the original processing: Within the assay, amplification of reference gene primers was used to estimate how many nucleated cells each sample contained. Sequence reads were collapsed and filtered to measure the absolute abundance of every unique TCRbeta CDR3 rearrangement. Productive Simpson clonality was computed per sample as the square root of Simpson's diversity index over productive rearrangements. TCRdb retrieved this table from immuneACCESS and kept in-frame rearrangements only. Not all clones are present; in checked studies, unresolved V genes account for under half, and no reason is known for the remainder. V and J calls and clone size are copied from that table; D and trimming were computed from the DNA. In this sample the table shows 140,000 to 150,000 clones, around 73% of which occur a single time. The ten largest make up 6% of the sample.

This sample stems from a study of blood T cell repertoires in COVID-19 (dated by TCRdb to 2020 to 2022). The study in broad terms: The collaborator samples originated in the United States, Italy and Spain and spanned the acute and convalescent phases of COVID-19. The prospective study material was composed of cDNA or gDNA derived from T cells, B-cell-depleted T cells, or PBMCs. The dataset comprised deeply sampled blood TCRbeta repertoires from subjects exposed to, actively infected with, or recovered from COVID-19. The repertoires were made available in a free public database intended to serve as a resource for research on the immune response to SARS-CoV-2. Samples came from the ongoing ImmuneRACE study (first 160 participants) plus 1,254 subjects from 6 global collaborators. Nearly every sample came with metadata listing a de-identified subject ID, COVID-19 status, age in years and sex. HLA class I and class II types, where available, came from metadata supplied by the sample provider rather than from assay-based typing. Summary of the overall study and its limitations: Clinical and demographic metadata were provided uncurated, with the amount varying by source and participant.

The sequence was collected from a woman aged 45-65 years who had recovered from COVID-19. Specimen: PBMCs or T cells enriched from blood (not recorded which). In this chain, TRBV28 is recombined with TRBJ1-1; 8 bases in the middle match TRBD1. The bases read TGTGCCAGCAGTCTACAGGGGGGCGGCGGAGCTTTCTTT. It codes for CASSLQGGGGAFF.